The clone carrying this T cell receptor (beta chain) was observed a single time. The sample belongs to a study of tumor-infiltrating lymphocytes in localized non-small cell lung cancer. In the study overall: Each patient gave resected tumor and non-adjacent uninvolved lung tissue.

The CDR3 length is 15 residues. V lost 2 bases to trimming and J lost 0 bases, with 11 bases between them. The germline V gene has CDR1 MGHRA and CDR2 YSYEKL. Clones were read by immunoSEQ multiplex PCR, and TCRdb kept only the in-frame ones, dropping some. This sample has tens of thousands of clones, with just under 70% found just once. This receptor was identified in a human donor with non-small cell lung cancer. The sample was lung tumor tissue. V gene TRBV4-1 combines with J gene TRBJ2-7; D unresolved. This CDR3 reads CASSQPGGNSYEQYF. The CDR3 DNA is TGCGCCAGCAGCCAACCGGGCGGCAACTCCTACGAGCAGTACTTC.